The 9 T cell receptor beta chains below were found in one sample sequenced in a study of T cells in Graves' hyperthyroidism and ophthalmopathy. From RNA transcripts, TCR beta CDR3 regions were amplified. A first-round RT-PCR of the TCR CDR3 used the HTBI primer set. TCRdb fed the multiplex PCR reads into MiXCR, producing one record per CDR3 protein. The data contain 490,000 or so distinct CDR3 sequences, 20% of them seen just once; the ten biggest clones take up 47%. Sample: blood. The receptors originated from a man aged 40-50 years with Graves' ophthalmopathy.

The sample holds many counts of this clonotype. CDR3 residues: CSAVGTSLHNEQFF. The CDR3 nucleotides are TGCAGTGCAGTAGGGACTAGCCTCCACAATGAGCAGTTCTTC. The chain joins TRBV20-1 to TRBJ2-1; 9 positions agree with TRBD2. The V segment lost 6 bases and the J segment 5 bases; nucleotides outside the gene matches: 8. Germline-derived CDR1 and CDR2 are DFQATT and SNEGSKA (reference sequence). CDR3 length: 14 amino acids.

This clonotype showed up just once. The chain has TRBV7-3 and TRBJ2-3, with 12 bases lining up with TRBD2. The CDR3 contains 15 residues. Germline V lookup: CDR1 SGHTA, CDR2 FQGTGA. The J segment lost 7 bases and the V segment lost 5 bases, leaving 7 bases of the junction unmatched. In DNA form, the CDR3 reads TGTGCCAGCAGCGATCTAGCGGGAGGGAGAAATACGCAGTATTTT. It translates to CASSDLAGGRNTQYF.

The genes are TRBV28 and TRBJ1-4, with a tentative D call TRBD1 (6 bases). The CDR3 length is 13 residues. Germline V gene data show CDR1 as MDHEN and CDR2 as SYDVKM. V dropped 10 bases and J dropped 1 base, with 10 bases sitting between them. The CDR3, as DNA: TGTGCCACCCAAGGGGGAACTAATGAAAAACTGTTTTTT. Its protein is CATQGGTNEKLFF.

This clonotype was seen many times. The chain employs TRBV7-2 and TRBJ2-2; tentative D call: TRBD1 (5 bases). V was shortened by 3 bases and J by 5 bases, with 10 bases between the two germline ends. This CDR3 comprises 14 residues. Germline CDR1 is SGHTA and CDR2 is FQGNSA. The CDR3 bases are TGTGCCAGCAGCTTGTCCAGGGCGACCGGGGAGCTGTTTTTT. Amino acid sequence: CASSLSRATGELFF.

At least ten counts were recorded for this clonotype. V is TRBV5-1 and J is TRBJ1-1; no clear D gene. V was pared by 1 base and J by 2 bases, with 6 bases between. This CDR3 spans 13 amino acids. Germline V lookup: CDR1 SGHRS, CDR2 YFSETQ. CDR3 in amino acids: CASSLTDNTEAFF. CDR3 bases: TGCGCCAGCAGCTTGACAGACAACACTGAAGCTTTCTTT.

The genes are TRBV6-2 or TRBV6-3 and TRBJ1-4; TRBD1 matches at 8 bases. Germline V CDR1 and CDR2: MNHEY, SVGEGT. The CDR3 spans 16 residues. The ends lost 8 bases at V and 0 bases at J; junction bases unmatched: 8. The CDR3 nucleotides read TGTGCCAGCCGGTGGCAGGGGGCGGCAACTAATGAAAAACTGTTTTTT. This translates into CASRWQGAATNEKLFF.

V and J are TRBV5-4 and TRBJ1-2; D is possibly TRBD1 (5 bases). The CDR3 has 14 amino acids. Per the germline V gene, CDR1 is SGHNT and CDR2 is YYREEE (reference sequence). Trimming cost V 2 bases and J 8 bases, with 16 bases left between them. The CDR3 DNA sequence: TGTGCCAGCAGCTTTGAAAGGCAGGGCGGAGGCTACACCTTC. As protein: CASSFERQGGGYTF. The variable domain in full, completed from reference TRBV5-4 and TRBJ1-2, reads ETGVTQSPTHLIKTRGQQVTLRCSSQSGHNTVSWYQQALGQGPQFIFQYYREEENGRGNFPPRFSGLQFPNYSSELNVNALELDDSALYLCASSFERQGGGYTFGSGTRLTVV.

The chain combines TRBV20-1 with TRBJ2-3; 10 bases are a match to TRBD2. Trimming cost V 5 bases and J 2 bases; bases outside gene matches: 13. The CDR3 extends over 17 amino acids. Germline CDR1 reads DFQATT; CDR2 reads SNEGSKA (reference sequence). CDR3 nucleotide sequence: TGCAGTGCTTATTATACCGGGACTAGCGCGATCACAGATACGCAGTATTTT. Translating gives CSAYYTGTSAITDTQYF.

In its sample, this clonotype was seen many times. This chain connects TRBV5-1 to TRBJ1-1; D remains ambiguous. Germline CDR1 and CDR2: SGHRS and YFSETQ. V shed 4 bases and J shed 0 bases, with 10 bases lying between them. The length of the CDR3 is 14 residues. As DNA, the CDR3 is TGCGCCAGCAGCCAGCCCTCCATGAACACTGAAGCTTTCTTT. Translated: CASSQPSMNTEAFF.